The T cell receptor (beta chain) described here comes from a study of regulatory T cells in long-lasting Graves disease. Study information: Antithyroid drugs had been given to newly diagnosed Graves' patients for under 3 months.

Time point given: newly diagnosed GD, antithyroid drugs for less than 3 months. The TCR library was made from RNA that had been extracted from PBMCs in TRIzol. Nine milliliters of peripheral blood were drawn into EDTA tubes. Relying on iRepertoire HTBI primers and Arm-PCR of CDR3 regions, the team built TCR beta libraries. TCRdb redid the calling of the multiplex PCR reads with MiXCR, one entry per CDR3 protein. The sample lists under 450,000 distinct CDR3 sequences, around 15% occurring once. V lost 4 bases and J lost 6, with 13 bases in between. Germline V gives CDR1 SGHRS, CDR2 YFSETQ. This CDR3 spans 13 amino acids. This clonotype was found a few times. The antigen is unknown. General study findings and limits: Persistent disease showed a preference for TRBV28, TRBJ1-2 and TRBJ2-5.

The same sample was also studied in work on T cells in Graves' hyperthyroidism and ophthalmopathy. That study adds: A set of HTBI primers served as the primers for a first-round RT-PCR of the TCR CDR3.

Sequenced here: peripheral blood mononuclear cells (PBMCs), sampled at new diagnosis, from a patient treated with antithyroid drugs. The chain couples TRBV5-1 to TRBJ1-2, with D possibly matching TRBD1 (5 bases). This receptor was taken from a woman younger than 35 with Graves disease. The CDR3 is CASSPRAWDGYTF. The CDR3 DNA sequence: TGCGCCAGCAGCCCCAGGGCGTGGGATGGCTACACCTTC. Supplemented by reference TRBV5-1 and TRBJ1-2, the full variable domain reads KAGVTQTPRYLIKTRGQQVTLSCSPISGHRSVSWYQQTPGQGLQFLFEYFSETQRNKGNFPGRFSGRQFSNSRSEMNVSTLELGDSALYLCASSPRAWDGYTFGSGTRLTVV.